This section outlines one TCR beta chain sequence together with its context. RNA totalling roughly 0.5 to 1 ug underwent reverse transcription with random hexamers. TCRdb analysed the immunoSEQ multiplex PCR reads with MiXCR anew, one entry per CDR3 protein. The sample has some 190,000 distinct CDR3 sequences; 90% to 95% are singletons. The germline V and J ends were trimmed by 5 bases and 3 bases, with 14 bases remaining between them. The CDR3 spans 14 residues. Germline values: CDR1 GTSNPN, CDR2 SVGIG (reference sequence). The source of the sample is a study of CD8 T cells in Susac syndrome. The chain links TRBV30 to TRBJ1-5; a weak D match, TRBD1 (6 bases). This receptor was identified in a human donor in good health. The source material was CD4+ T cells from PBMCs. Here the CDR3 reads CAWRQGSYNQPQHF. DNA of the CDR3: TGTGCCTGGCGCCAGGGGAGTTACAATCAGCCCCAGCATTTT.